The 19 T cell receptor beta chains below all came from one sample that was sequenced in a study of blood T cell repertoires in COVID-19 (dated by TCRdb to the early 2020s). The library was built by means of the immunoSEQ multiplex PCR assay. TCRdb holds this immuneACCESS table with in-frame rearrangements only. Some clones are missing; in checked studies, unresolved V genes explain under half, and the rest has no known cause. The sample yields about 120,000 clones; over 65% were counted once. The biggest ten clones account for around 4.5% of the sample. The sequencing sample was made of peripheral blood. The receptors here all came from a woman between 65 and 79 years old with acute or convalescent COVID-19.

The chain employs TRBV11-3 and TRBJ2-4; D might be TRBD1 (6 bases). The CDR3 sequence is 14 residues long. V was pared by 5 bases and J by 8 bases, with 16 bases between. Germline V CDR1 and CDR2: SGHNT, YENEEA. CDR3 amino acids: CASSPTRGGDIQYF. The DNA of the CDR3 is TGTGCCAGCAGCCCGACCAGGGGTGGGGACATTCAGTACTTC.

A few counts support this clone. The V call is TRBV4-1, the J call TRBJ2-2; TRBD1 is a possible D gene (7 bases). The V gene lost 1 base and the J gene lost 5 bases, with 17 bases spanning the gap. CDR1 and CDR2 (germline): MGHRA, YSYEKL. CDR3 length: 17 amino acids. CDR3 in amino acids: CASSQGAGGIPTGELFF. CDR3 DNA sequence: TGCGCCAGCAGCCAAGGGGCAGGGGGGATACCTACCGGGGAGCTGTTTTTT.

This clone came up a few times. This rearrangement joins TRBV7-9 to TRBJ1-3, with a weak D call TRBD1 (6 bases). The CDR3 consists of 14 residues. Germline assignment: CDR1 SEHNR and CDR2 FQNEAQ (reference sequence). Trimming pared 2 bases from V and 3 bases from J, leaving 8 bases between. CDR3 in DNA: TGTGCCAGCAGCTTAAACAGGGTTGGAAACACCATATATTTT. Protein: CASSLNRVGNTIYF.

This clone was picked up many times. The genes are TRBV27 and TRBJ1-1; perhaps TRBD1 as D (6 bases). V was pared by 6 bases and J by 3 bases, with 17 bases between. Germline CDR1 is MNHEY and CDR2 is SMNVEV (reference sequence). The CDR3 loop spans 15 amino acids. DNA of the CDR3: TGTGCCAGCAGACCCGTAACAGGGTGGGACACTGAAGCTTTCTTT. This gives the protein CASRPVTGWDTEAFF.

The chain uses TRBV18 and TRBJ2-7; D is uncertain. With 3 bases removed from V and 1 base from J, the gap between germline ends came to 7 bases. The CDR3 loop spans 13 amino acids. The germline CDR1 and CDR2 sequences are KGHSH and LQKENI. The CDR3 DNA reads as TGTGCCAGCTCACCGACACAATCCTACGAGCAGTACGTC. Its protein is CASSPTQSYEQYV.

V gene TRBV14 combines with J gene TRBJ2-5, with a possible D match to TRBD1 (5 bases). CDR1 and CDR2 (germline): SGHDN, FVKESK. The CDR3 is 14 amino acids. V was trimmed by 3 bases and J by 6 bases, leaving 14 bases between them. The CDR3 DNA sequence: TGTGCCAGCAGCCAGCCAGGGTACTATCAGACCCAGTACTTC. Protein product: CASSQPGYYQTQYF. The variable domain in full, completed from reference TRBV14 and TRBJ2-5, reads EAGVTQFPSHSVIEKGQTVTLRCDPISGHDNLYWYRRVMGKEIKFLLHFVKESKQDESGMPNNRFLAERTGGTYSTLKVQPAELEDSGVYFCASSQPGYYQTQYFGPGTRLLVL.

The CDR3 loop is CASSQVPDTGELFF. For the CDR3, the DNA is TGTGCCAGCAGCCAAGTACCAGACACCGGGGAGCTGTTTTTT. The gene calls are TRBV14 and TRBJ2-2; D gene uncertain. The CDR3 length is 14 residues. Germline CDR1 SGHDN, CDR2 FVKESK. Trimming removed 1 base at V and 3 bases at J, with 6 bases between.

V is TRBV21-1 and J is TRBJ1-1; TRBD1 was called by the table and not checked on the DNA. TRBV21-1 is classified as a pseudogene. CDR3 length: 14 amino acids. In DNA, the CDR3 is TGTGCCAGCAGCAAAGTAGGACAGAACACTGAAGCTTTCTTT. Translation gives CASSKVGQNTEAFF.

This chain uses TRBV28 with TRBJ1-2; D possibly corresponds to TRBD1 (5 bases). This CDR3 is built from 17 residues. Germline lookup yields CDR1 MDHEN and CDR2 SYDVKM. Trimming removed 2 bases at V and 7 bases at J, with 23 bases between. DNA of the CDR3: TGTGCCAGCAGTTTAGACACACAGGTTATGGGTAATGGTGGCTACACCTTC. Encoded protein: CASSLDTQVMGNGGYTF.

The rearrangement links TRBV5-8 to TRBJ2-6; no clear D. Germline CDR1 and CDR2: SGHTS and YDEGEE. The CDR3 covers 16 residues. V lost 0 bases and J lost 0, with 7 bases in between. The CDR3 spells CASSLVWASGANVLTF. CDR3 nucleotide sequence: TGTGCCAGCAGCTTGGTGTGGGCCTCTGGGGCCAACGTCCTGACTTTC.

V gene TRBV19 combines with J gene TRBJ1-1; 10 bases agree with TRBD1. Germline V gene data show CDR1 as LNHDA and CDR2 as SQIVND (reference sequence). J was trimmed by 10 bases and V by 5 bases; bases with no gene match: 10. The CDR3 has 14 amino acids. CDR3 DNA sequence: TGTGCCAGTAGTCCCCTTGACAGGGGGCGCGGAGCTTTCTTT. It translates to CASSPLDRGRGAFF.

In this sample, this clone turned up once. CDR3 nucleotides: TGTGCCAGCAGTCAGGGTTATGAGCAGTTCTTC. Residues: CASSQGYEQFF. This chain joins TRBV2 and TRBJ2-1, with a tentative D call TRBD1 (5 bases). The CDR3 sequence is 11 residues long. CDR1 and CDR2 (germline): SNHLY, FYNNEI. V was clipped by 5 bases and J by 8 bases, with 7 bases between them.

This rearrangement joins TRBV19 to TRBJ1-1; D call uncertain. Trimming shortened V by 3 bases and J by 1 base, and 6 bases separated the two germline ends. Per the germline V gene, CDR1 is LNHDA and CDR2 is SQIVND (reference sequence). This CDR3 is built from 13 residues. The CDR3: CASSIKSNTEAFF. The CDR3 region has the DNA TGTGCCAGTAGTATTAAATCGAACACTGAAGCTTTCTTT. Combining the CDR3 with reference TRBV19 and TRBJ1-1 gives the whole variable domain DGGITQSPKYLFRKEGQNVTLSCEQNLNHDAMYWYRQDPGQGLRLIYYSQIVNDFQKGDIAEGYSVSREKKESFPLTVTSAQKNPTAFYLCASSIKSNTEAFFGQGTRLTVV.

The chain is built from TRBV10-3 and TRBJ1-2; D call uncertain. V lost 3 bases and J 7 bases, leaving 15 bases between the germline ends. This CDR3 region has 14 residues. From germline, CDR1 is ENHRY and CDR2 SYGVKD. The CDR3 coding sequence is TGTGCCATCAGTGACCCGCCATCGAGGTCTGGCTACACCTTC. It yields the protein CAISDPPSRSGYTF.

The V gene is TRBV20-1, the J gene TRBJ2-4; 10 positions agree with TRBD2. From germline, CDR1 is DFQATT and CDR2 SNEGSKA (reference sequence). J was trimmed by 9 bases and V by 3 bases; bases with no gene match: 8. The CDR3 loop spans 14 amino acids. CDR3 DNA sequence: TGCAGTGCTAGTGAGCGGGGGGGCCTGGGCATTCAGTACTTC. Encoded protein: CSASERGGLGIQYF.

This chain uses TRBV5-6 with TRBJ1-3; D unresolved. This CDR3 is built from 15 residues. CDR1 SGHDT and CDR2 YYEEEE come from the germline V gene. V lost 0 bases, J lost 1 base, and 8 bases lay in between. The CDR3 region is CASSLGGTSGNTIYF. Written as DNA, the CDR3 is TGTGCCAGCAGCTTGGGCGGAACTTCTGGAAACACCATATATTTT.

The chain has TRBV7-2 and TRBJ1-3; TRBD1 is a possible D gene (6 bases). Germline V lookup: CDR1 SGHTA, CDR2 FQGNSA. V gave up 5 bases and J gave up 2 bases, with 10 bases separating them. The CDR3 has 14 amino acids. CDR3 sequence: CASSTGFPGNTIYF. The CDR3 bases are TGTGCCAGCAGCACAGGGTTCCCTGGAAACACCATATATTTT.

This rearrangement joins TRBV11-2 to TRBJ1-6; D remains ambiguous. CDR1 SGHAT and CDR2 FQNNGV come from the germline V gene. This CDR3 spans 18 amino acids. Trimming left V 0 bases short and J 4 bases short, with 16 bases between. CDR3 amino acids: CASSLDLSGRFYNSPLHF. CDR3 in DNA: TGTGCCAGCAGCTTAGATCTCTCAGGTCGGTTTTATAATTCACCCCTCCACTTT.

CDR3 loop: CASSLAVAGGLDTQYF. In nucleotides, the CDR3 is TGTGCCAGCAGCTTAGCGGTAGCGGGGGGGCTGGATACGCAGTATTTT. The chain is built from TRBV7-2 and TRBJ2-3, with TRBD2 matching over 11 bases. V lost 0 bases and J lost 6; bases outside the gene matches: 5. From germline, CDR1 is SGHTA and CDR2 FQGNSA. The CDR3 is 16 residues long.